The following is a TCR beta chain sequence with its context. Its recognized antigen is unknown. Per-base qualities were not stored, and no clone one base away is much larger. The sample is drawn from a study of blood T cell repertoires in COVID-19 (TCRdb year 2020). General notes on the study: The collaborator samples originated in the United States, Italy and Spain and spanned the acute and convalescent phases of COVID-19. The prospective study material was composed of cDNA or gDNA derived from T cells, B-cell-depleted T cells, or PBMCs. Subjects who had been exposed to COVID-19, were actively infected with it, or had recovered from it provided the deeply sampled blood TCRbeta repertoires that made up the dataset. The repertoires were made available in a free public database intended to serve as a resource for research on the immune response to SARS-CoV-2. Samples were obtained from the ongoing ImmuneRACE study (first 160 participants) and from roughly 1,300 subjects provided by 6 global collaborators. A de-identified subject ID, COVID-19 status, age in years and sex were almost always included in the sample metadata. Where available, HLA class I and class II types were obtained from metadata supplied by the sample provider rather than from assay-based typing.

The junction shows trimming of 5 bases on V and 0 bases on J, plus 22 bases between the germline ends. The CDR3 goes from the cysteine to the phenylalanine over 18 residues. Only the CDR3 DNA stays, 54 bases, in frame from base 1. Via the germline V gene (reference sequence), CDR1 is LNHDA and CDR2 SQIVND. In the prospective study, participants were about 18 to 100 years old, resided in around 25 geographic areas of the United States, and were enrolled through a virtual design. To assign participants to cohorts, the prospective study relied on clinical history that participants themselves reported in a screening survey and a study questionnaire. Exposed participants were defined as having been in contact with someone with a PCR-confirmed or clinician-diagnosed COVID-19 case within 2 weeks of study entry. In the prospective study, whole blood, serum and a nasopharyngeal or oropharyngeal swab were collected from each participant by mobile phlebotomists. Participants in the prospective study had the option to provide additional blood draws and questionnaires over a roughly 2-month period. Before DNA extraction, blood samples from the prospective study were shipped at room temperature or frozen.

The immunoSEQ Assay, a bias-controlled multiplex PCR, was used to amplify TCRbeta CDR3 regions from genomic DNA. As for the authors' bioinformatics: The number of nucleated cells in each sample was estimated from the amplification of reference gene primers within the assay. To quantify the absolute abundance of each unique TCRbeta CDR3 rearrangement, sequence reads were collapsed and filtered. For each sample, productive Simpson clonality was calculated as the square root of Simpson's diversity index across productive rearrangements. TCRdb's version of the immuneACCESS table is confined to in-frame rearrangements and falls short of the full clone set. An unresolved V gene accounts for under half of the shortfall where checked; the remainder is of unknown origin. V, J and clone size were drawn from that table, and D and trimming were deduced from the DNA. The sample table lists some 300,000 clones, roughly 90% of them with a count of one. The top ten clonotypes cover around 3.9% of the sample.

General study outcomes and caveats: The amount of clinical and demographic metadata varied by source and participant and was provided uncurated.

This receptor chain uses TRBV19 and TRBJ1-2; no D gene call is confident. The receptor was derived from a woman aged 25 to 45 who had been exposed to COVID-19. The sample comprised PBMCs or T cells enriched from blood (not recorded which). The bases read TGTGCCAGTAGTTTCCGGATGACGGTGGGAGCTACTAACTATGGCTACACCTTC. This gives the protein CASSFRMTVGATNYGYTF.